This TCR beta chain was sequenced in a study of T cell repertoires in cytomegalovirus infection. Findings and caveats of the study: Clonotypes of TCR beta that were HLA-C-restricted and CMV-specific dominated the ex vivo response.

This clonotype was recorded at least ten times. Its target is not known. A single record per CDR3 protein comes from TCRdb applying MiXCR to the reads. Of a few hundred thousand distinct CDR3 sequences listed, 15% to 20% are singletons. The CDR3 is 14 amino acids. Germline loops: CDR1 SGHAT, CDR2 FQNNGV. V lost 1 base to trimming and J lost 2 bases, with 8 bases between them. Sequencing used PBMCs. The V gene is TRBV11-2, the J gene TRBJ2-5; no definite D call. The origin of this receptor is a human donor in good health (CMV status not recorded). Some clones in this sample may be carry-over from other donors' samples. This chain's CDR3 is CASSLVKIQETQYF. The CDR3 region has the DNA TGTGCCAGCAGCTTAGTGAAGATTCAAGAGACCCAGTACTTC.